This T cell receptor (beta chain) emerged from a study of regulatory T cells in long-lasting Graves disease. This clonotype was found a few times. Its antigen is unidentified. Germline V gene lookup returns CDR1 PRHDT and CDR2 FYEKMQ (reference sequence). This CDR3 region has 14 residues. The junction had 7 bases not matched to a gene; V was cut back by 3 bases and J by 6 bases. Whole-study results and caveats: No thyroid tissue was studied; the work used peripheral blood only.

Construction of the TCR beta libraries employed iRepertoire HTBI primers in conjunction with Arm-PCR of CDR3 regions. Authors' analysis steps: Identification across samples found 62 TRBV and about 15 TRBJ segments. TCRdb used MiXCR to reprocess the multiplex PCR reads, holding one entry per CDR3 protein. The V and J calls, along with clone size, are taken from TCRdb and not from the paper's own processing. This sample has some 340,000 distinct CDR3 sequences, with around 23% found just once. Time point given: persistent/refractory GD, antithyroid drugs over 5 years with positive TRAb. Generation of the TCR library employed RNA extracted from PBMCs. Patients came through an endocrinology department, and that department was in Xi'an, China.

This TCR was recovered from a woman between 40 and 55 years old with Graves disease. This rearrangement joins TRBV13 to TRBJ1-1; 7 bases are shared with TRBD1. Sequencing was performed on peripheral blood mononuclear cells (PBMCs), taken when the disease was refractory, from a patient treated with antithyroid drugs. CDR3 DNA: TGTGCCAGCAGCTTTCCGACAGGGTTGGCTGAAGCTTTCTTT. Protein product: CASSFPTGLAEAFF.